The 17 T cell receptor beta chains below were found in one sample sequenced in a study of T cell changes during pregnancy in multiple sclerosis. This table comes from immunoSEQ multiplex PCR, and its TCRdb copy is limited to in-frame clones, with some not included. In the table there are roughly 74,000 clones, approximately 86% of which are singletons. This specimen was peripheral blood, taken before pregnancy. The receptors were gathered from a female donor with multiple sclerosis, enrolled in a pregnancy study.

The CDR3 loop is CASSQDPRGLATDEQFF. The CDR3 region has the DNA TGCGCCAGCAGCCAAGATCCTCGGGGCCTAGCGACGGATGAGCAGTTCTTC. The rearrangement links TRBV4-1 to TRBJ2-1; a possible D gene is TRBD2 (6 bases). Germline assignment: CDR1 MGHRA and CDR2 YSYEKL. This CDR3 spans 17 amino acids. V was shortened by 0 bases and J by 8 bases, with 20 bases between the two germline ends.

V usage is TRBV9 and J usage is TRBJ2-3; 8 nucleotides align to TRBD1. Germline V gene sequence: CDR1 SGDLS, CDR2 YYNGEE. This CDR3 has 15 residues. J lost 4 bases, V lost 3 bases, and 7 bases had no gene match. CDR3 loop: CASSEDRVAADTQYF. The CDR3 DNA sequence: TGTGCCAGCAGCGAGGACAGGGTAGCGGCAGATACGCAGTATTTT.

This clone was counted between two and nine times. This CDR3 is CSSLVWGAGGAFF. In DNA form, the CDR3 reads TGCAGCTCTTTAGTATGGGGGGCAGGGGGAGCTTTCTTT. The chain employs TRBV29-1 and TRBJ1-1; 7 bases map to TRBD1. The CDR3 extends over 13 amino acids. The V gene's germline CDR1 is SQVTM and CDR2 ANQGSEA. V lost 8 bases to trimming and J lost 10 bases; unmatched junction nucleotides: 16.

The chain links TRBV5-4 to TRBJ1-2; D uncertain. The germline gives CDR1 SGHNT, CDR2 YYREEE (reference sequence). The CDR3 sequence is 12 residues long. Trimming shortened V by 3 bases and J by 10 bases, and 13 bases separated the two germline ends. CDR3 residues: CASSSGSYLYTF. DNA of the CDR3: TGTGCCAGCAGCTCCGGGTCCTATCTCTACACCTTC.

The rearrangement uses TRBV7-2 and TRBJ2-7, with 9 bases matching TRBD2. V was clipped by 5 bases and J by 4 bases; unmatched bases: 9. The CDR3 runs 15 residues. Per germline, CDR1 SGHTA and CDR2 FQGNSA. DNA of the CDR3: TGTGCCAGCAGCCCGCTAGCGGGGTTTTCTTACGAGCAGTACTTC. This codes for CASSPLAGFSYEQYF. The entire variable domain, with the rest obtained from reference TRBV7-2 and TRBJ2-7, is as follows: GAGVSQSPSNKVTEKGKDVELRCDPISGHTALYWYRQSLGQGLEFLIYFQGNSAPDKSGLPSDRFSAERTGGSVSTLTIQRTQQEDSAVYLCASSPLAGFSYEQYFGPGTRLTVT.

The chain joins TRBV5-6 to TRBJ1-1; no clear D. The germline V gene encodes CDR1 SGHDT and CDR2 YYEEEE. Trimming left V 0 bases short and J 0 bases short, with 9 bases between. The CDR3 contains 15 residues. The CDR3 reads CASSLVTNMNTEAFF. The CDR3 nucleotides are TGTGCCAGCAGCTTGGTTACCAACATGAACACTGAAGCTTTCTTT.

This chain links TRBV29-1 with TRBJ1-5; D unresolved. The germline V and J ends were trimmed by 4 bases and 5 bases, with 12 bases remaining between them. Germline values: CDR1 SQVTM, CDR2 ANQGSEA. This CDR3 spans 13 amino acids. This CDR3 reads CSVGHELDQPQHF. The CDR3, as DNA: TGCAGCGTTGGACACGAACTGGATCAGCCCCAGCATTTT.

The chain is built from TRBV6-6 and TRBJ1-3, with D possibly being TRBD1 (5 bases). Germline CDR1 and CDR2: MNHNY and SVGAGI (reference sequence). V lost 5 bases and J lost 0, with 14 bases in between. CDR3 length: 16 amino acids. CDR3: CASSGAALNSGNTIYF. CDR3 coding DNA: TGTGCCAGCAGTGGGGCAGCTTTAAACTCTGGAAACACCATATATTTT.

The V gene is TRBV11-2, the J gene TRBJ1-2; D is ambiguous. Germline CDR1 and CDR2: SGHAT and FQNNGV. V was clipped by 1 base and J by 5 bases, with 8 bases between them. The CDR3 is 13 amino acids. In DNA form, the CDR3 reads TGTGCCAGCAGCTTAGTGGGCGGGTATGGCTACACCTTC. Its protein is CASSLVGGYGYTF. Combining the CDR3 with reference TRBV11-2 and TRBJ1-2 gives the whole variable domain EAGVAQSPRYKIIEKRQSVAFWCNPISGHATLYWYQQILGQGPKLLIQFQNNGVVDDSQLPKDRFSAERLKGVDSTLKIQPAKLEDSAVYLCASSLVGGYGYTFGSGTRLTVV.

This sequence joins TRBV9 and TRBJ2-3; TRBD2 matches 8 bases. The ends lost 0 bases at V and 6 bases at J; junction bases unmatched: 12. The germline CDR1 and CDR2 sequences are SGDLS and YYNGEE. The CDR3 spans 17 residues. In DNA form, the CDR3 reads TGTGCCAGCAGCGTAGCTGTAGTAGCGGGGTTAGGGGATACGCAGTATTTT. It is translated as CASSVAVVAGLGDTQYF.

This chain uses TRBV30 with TRBJ1-2; no firm D call. Per germline, CDR1 GTSNPN and CDR2 SVGIG (reference sequence). The CDR3 totals 13 residues. V dropped 0 bases and J dropped 1 base, with 6 bases sitting between them. CDR3: CAWSVADNYGYTF. The CDR3 DNA reads as TGTGCCTGGAGTGTCGCGGATAACTATGGCTACACCTTC. The full variable domain, rest sourced from reference TRBV30 and TRBJ1-2, is SQTIHQWPATLVQPVGSPLSLECTVEGTSNPNLYWYRQAAGRGLQLLFYSVGIGQISSEVPQNLSASRPQDRQFILSSKKLLLSDSGFYLCAWSVADNYGYTFGSGTRLTVV.

V usage is TRBV7-6 and J usage is TRBJ2-1; 7 nucleotides line up with TRBD2. Losses at the gene ends were 1 base for V and 0 bases for J; bases not matched to a gene: 15. The germline gives CDR1 SGHVS, CDR2 FNYEAQ. There are 20 residues in the CDR3. CDR3 protein: CASSLGPGGAGPGSYNEQFF. The CDR3 DNA sequence: TGTGCCAGCAGCTTAGGGCCGGGAGGCGCAGGTCCGGGCTCCTACAATGAGCAGTTCTTC. Drawing the rest from reference TRBV7-6 and TRBJ2-1, the complete variable domain is GAGVSQSPRYKVTKRGQDVALRCDPISGHVSLYWYRQALGQGPEFLTYFNYEAQQDKSGLPNDRFSAERPEGSISTLTIQRTEQRDSAMYRCASSLGPGGAGPGSYNEQFFGPGTRLTVL.

The V gene is TRBV6-4, the J gene TRBJ2-1, with 9 nucleotides matching TRBD2. The CDR3 totals 15 residues. The V segment lost 5 bases and the J segment 6 bases; nucleotides outside the gene matches: 8. The germline gives CDR1 MRHNA, CDR2 SNTAGT. The CDR3 region is CASSSGGRAFNEQFF. In DNA form, the CDR3 reads TGTGCCAGCAGTAGCGGCGGGAGGGCCTTCAATGAGCAGTTCTTC.

The rearrangement links TRBV27 to TRBJ2-7; maybe TRBD1 (5 bases). V was cut by 6 bases and J by 2 bases, with 17 bases left in between. Germline V gene data show CDR1 as MNHEY and CDR2 as SMNVEV (reference sequence). The CDR3 is 15 amino acids. The CDR3 spells CASRVKGVAAYEQYF. CDR3 nucleotide sequence: TGTGCCAGCAGGGTTAAAGGGGTAGCAGCCTACGAGCAGTACTTC.

For this clone: Other DNA sequences in the same sample also yield this CDR3. The chain has TRBV19 and TRBJ2-5, with 13 nucleotides matching TRBD2. The V gene's germline CDR1 is LNHDA and CDR2 SQIVND (reference sequence). The CDR3 totals 15 residues. The V and J ends lost 6 bases and 4 bases, in that order; junction bases with no gene match: 5. As DNA, the CDR3 is TGTGCCAGTAGCAGGACTAGCGGGAGTCTAGAGACCCAGTACTTC. Encoded protein: CASSRTSGSLETQYF.

This clone has just one count. The chain employs TRBV9 and TRBJ1-1, with D possibly TRBD1 on 6 matching bases. V lost 4 bases to trimming and J lost 6 bases, with 16 bases between them. Per germline, CDR1 SGDLS and CDR2 YYNGEE. The CDR3 runs 14 residues. The CDR3 protein is CASSPRTETPEAFF. The DNA for the CDR3 is TGTGCCAGCAGCCCCCGGACAGAGACCCCTGAAGCTTTCTTT.

Here the CDR3 DNA reads TGTGCCTGGAGTGATATATTGCGACCGGGGACTAGCGTTAAATCGGTCCGAATCACCGGGGAGCTGTTTTTT. As protein: CAWSDILRPGTSVKSVRITGELFF. This rearrangement joins TRBV30 to TRBJ2-2, with 10 bases aligning to TRBD2. With 1 base clipped from V and 4 bases from J, the junction kept 30 bases outside the gene matches. Germline V gene sequence: CDR1 GTSNPN, CDR2 SVGIG (reference sequence). The CDR3 spans 24 residues.